The T cell receptor (beta chain) under discussion was sequenced for a study of blood T cell repertoires in COVID-19. Study-wide context: Acute and convalescent COVID-19 samples came from the United States, Italy and Spain. T cells, B-cell-depleted T cells, or PBMCs supplied cDNA or gDNA.

The CDR3 spans 16 residues. Trimming cost V 0 bases and J 5 bases, with 17 bases left between them. The germline V gene has CDR1 SGHRS and CDR2 YFSETQ. Original analysis: How many nucleated cells were present was estimated from reference gene primer amplification. The protocol was immunoSEQ multiplex PCR, while the TCRdb copy is restricted to in-frame clones and leaves out a portion. V, J and clone size reflect that table, while D and trimming were determined from the DNA. In the table there are approximately 300,000 clones, more than 80% of which are singletons. Patients in Seattle were enrolled during active infection, then followed longitudinally.

The receptor's source is a woman in her 30s with COVID-19, enrolled during active disease. The sequencing input was peripheral blood. This chain connects TRBV5-1 to TRBJ1-1; D gene unclear. CDR3 protein: CASSLGLRGSRTEAFF. The CDR3 DNA is TGCGCCAGCAGCTTGGGCCTACGAGGCAGCAGAACTGAAGCTTTCTTT.